The text below deals with one TCR beta chain. TCRdb reprocessed the 5' RACE reads with MiXCR, giving one entry per CDR3 protein. The top ten clones hold less than 35% of a sample with roughly 230,000 distinct CDR3 sequences, 15% to 20% of them seen once. This entry belongs to a study of CD8 T cells in ankylosing spondylitis. The CDR3 runs 14 residues. The germline gives CDR1 PRHDT, CDR2 FYEKMQ (reference sequence). The V end was cut by 6 bases, the J end by 0 bases, with 11 bases between. This receptor was identified in a male donor with ankylosing spondylitis or in good health (not recorded which). The sample taken for sequencing was blood, either unsorted or a sorted T cell fraction (not recorded which). V and J are TRBV13 and TRBJ2-5, with D perhaps TRBD2 (6 bases). CDR3 region: CASSSGEDQETQYF. In nucleotides, the CDR3 is TGTGCCAGCAGTTCGGGAGAGGACCAAGAGACCCAGTACTTC.